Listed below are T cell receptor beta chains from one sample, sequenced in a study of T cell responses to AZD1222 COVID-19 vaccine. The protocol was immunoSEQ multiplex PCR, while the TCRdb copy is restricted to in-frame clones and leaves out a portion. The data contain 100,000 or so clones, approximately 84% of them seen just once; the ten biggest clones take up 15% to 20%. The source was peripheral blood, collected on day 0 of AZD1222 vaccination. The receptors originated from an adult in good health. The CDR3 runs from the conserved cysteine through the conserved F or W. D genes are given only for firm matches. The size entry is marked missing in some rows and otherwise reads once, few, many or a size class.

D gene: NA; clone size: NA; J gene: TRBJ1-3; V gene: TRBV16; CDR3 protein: CASSQDTARNTIYF; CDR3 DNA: TGTGCCAGCAGCCAAGATACAGCGAGAAACACCATATATTTT
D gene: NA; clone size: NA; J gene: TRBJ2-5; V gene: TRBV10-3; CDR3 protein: CAISPGSAQTQYF; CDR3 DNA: TGTGCCATCAGCCCCGGTTCGGCTCAGACCCAGTACTTC
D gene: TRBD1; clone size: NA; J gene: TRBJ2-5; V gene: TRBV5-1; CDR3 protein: CASSSGQLGVGETQYF; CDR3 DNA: TGCGCCAGCAGCTCGGGACAGCTTGGCGTAGGGGAGACCCAGTACTTC
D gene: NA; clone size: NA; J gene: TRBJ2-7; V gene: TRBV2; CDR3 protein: CASIRDSYEQYF; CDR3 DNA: TGTGCCAGCATACGGGATTCCTACGAGCAGTACTTC
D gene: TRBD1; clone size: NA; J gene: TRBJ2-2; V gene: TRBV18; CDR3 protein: CASSPGQTYTGELFF; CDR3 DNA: TGTGCCAGCTCACCGGGACAGACCTACACCGGGGAGCTGTTTTTT
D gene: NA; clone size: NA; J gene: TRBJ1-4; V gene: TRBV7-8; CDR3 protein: CASGQEKLFF; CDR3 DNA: TGTGCCAGCGGACAAGAAAAACTGTTTTTT
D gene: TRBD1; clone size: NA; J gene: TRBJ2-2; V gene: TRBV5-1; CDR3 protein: CATRPDRGQSTGELFF; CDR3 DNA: TGCGCCACGCGGCCCGACAGGGGGCAGAGCACCGGGGAGCTGTTTTTT
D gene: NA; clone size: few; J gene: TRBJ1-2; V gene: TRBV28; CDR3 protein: CASFGSRGYTF; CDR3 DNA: TGTGCCAGCTTTGGGTCTCGGGGCTACACCTTC
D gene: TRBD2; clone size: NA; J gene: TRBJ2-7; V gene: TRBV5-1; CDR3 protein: CASRASGRPAGEQYF; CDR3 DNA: TGCGCCAGCAGGGCTAGCGGGAGACCCGCCGGGGAGCAGTACTTC
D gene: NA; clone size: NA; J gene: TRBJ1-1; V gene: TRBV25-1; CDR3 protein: CASMGNTEAFF; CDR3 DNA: TGTGCCAGCATGGGGAACACTGAAGCTTTCTTT
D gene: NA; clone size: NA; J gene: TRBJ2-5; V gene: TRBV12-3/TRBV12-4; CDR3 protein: CASSNPETQYF; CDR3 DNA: TGTGCCAGCAGCAACCCAGAGACCCAGTACTTC
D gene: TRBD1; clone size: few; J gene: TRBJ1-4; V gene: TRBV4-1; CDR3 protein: CASSSTGGTNEKLFF; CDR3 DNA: TGCGCCAGCAGCTCTACAGGGGGCACTAATGAAAAACTGTTTTTT
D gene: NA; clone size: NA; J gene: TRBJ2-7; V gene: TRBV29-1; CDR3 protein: CSVAKGIRSYEQYF; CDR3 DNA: TGCAGCGTTGCCAAGGGGATAAGATCCTACGAGCAGTACTTC
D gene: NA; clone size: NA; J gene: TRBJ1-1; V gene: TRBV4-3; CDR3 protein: CASSRGQEVTEAFF; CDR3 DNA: TGCGCCAGCAGCCGCGGGCAGGAGGTCACTGAAGCTTTCTTT
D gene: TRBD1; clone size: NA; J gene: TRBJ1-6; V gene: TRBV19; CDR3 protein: CASSIDAGGRTYNSPLHF; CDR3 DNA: TGTGCCAGTAGTATAGACGCAGGGGGCAGGACGTATAATTCACCCCTCCACTTT
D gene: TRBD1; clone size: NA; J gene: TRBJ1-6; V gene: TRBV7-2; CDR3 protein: CASSPDRGHSPLHF; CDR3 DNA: TGTGCCAGCAGCCCGGACAGGGGGCATTCACCCCTCCACTTT
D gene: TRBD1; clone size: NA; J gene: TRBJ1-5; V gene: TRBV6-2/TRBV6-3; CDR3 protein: CASSSGTGGVRQPQHF; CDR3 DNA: TGTGCCAGCAGTTCCGGGACAGGGGGCGTCAGACAGCCCCAGCATTTT
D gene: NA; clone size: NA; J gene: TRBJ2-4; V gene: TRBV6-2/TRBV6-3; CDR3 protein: CASRPAGQKIDF; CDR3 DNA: TGTGCCAGCCGCCCGGCGGGACAGAAGATTGACTTC
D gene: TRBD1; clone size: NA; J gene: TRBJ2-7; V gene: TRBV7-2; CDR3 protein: CASSQTGGLWEQYF; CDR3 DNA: TGTGCCAGCAGCCAGACAGGGGGTCTTTGGGAGCAGTACTTC
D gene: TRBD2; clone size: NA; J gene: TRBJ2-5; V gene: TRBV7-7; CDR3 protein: CASSEGSVSGVETQYF; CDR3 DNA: TGTGCTAGCAGCGAGGGGTCAGTTAGCGGGGTAGAGACCCAGTACTTC
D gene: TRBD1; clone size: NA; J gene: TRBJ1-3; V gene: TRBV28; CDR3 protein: CASDGTGEGNTIYF; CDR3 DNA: TGTGCCAGCGATGGGACAGGGGAAGGAAACACCATATATTTT
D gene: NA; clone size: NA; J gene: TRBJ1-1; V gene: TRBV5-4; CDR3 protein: CASSGGQRSGEAFF; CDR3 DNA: TGTGCCAGCAGCGGGGGACAACGGAGCGGTGAAGCTTTCTTT
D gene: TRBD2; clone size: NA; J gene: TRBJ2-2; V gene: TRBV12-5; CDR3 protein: CASGFHSGLAPGELFF; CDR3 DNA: TGTGCTAGTGGTTTCCACTCCGGACTAGCGCCCGGGGAGCTGTTTTTT
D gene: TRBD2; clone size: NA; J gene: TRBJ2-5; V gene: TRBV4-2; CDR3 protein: CASSQELAGGPDQETQYF; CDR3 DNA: TGTGCCAGCAGCCAAGAGCTAGCGGGGGGGCCAGATCAAGAGACCCAGTACTTC
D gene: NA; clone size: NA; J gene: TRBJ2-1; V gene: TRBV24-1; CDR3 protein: CATSGWDEQFF; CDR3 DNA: TGTGCCACCAGTGGGTGGGACGAGCAGTTCTTC
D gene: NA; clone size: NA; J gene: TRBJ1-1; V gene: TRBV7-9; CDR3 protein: CASSFLTGAEAFF; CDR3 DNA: TGTGCCAGCAGCTTTTTAACAGGCGCTGAAGCTTTCTTT
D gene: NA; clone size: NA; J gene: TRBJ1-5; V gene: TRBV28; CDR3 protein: CASSLADSLNQPQHF; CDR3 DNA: TGTGCCAGCAGTTTAGCGGACAGTCTCAATCAGCCCCAGCATTTT
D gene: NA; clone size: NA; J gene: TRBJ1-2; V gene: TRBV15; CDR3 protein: CATSRDRADYGYTF; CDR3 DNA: TGTGCCACCAGCAGAGATCGGGCAGACTATGGCTACACCTTC
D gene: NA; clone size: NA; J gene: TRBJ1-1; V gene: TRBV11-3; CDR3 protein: CASSGIGGNTEAFF; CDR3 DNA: TGTGCCAGCAGCGGGATCGGGGGCAACACTGAAGCTTTCTTT
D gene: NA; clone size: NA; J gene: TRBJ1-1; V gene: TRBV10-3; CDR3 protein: CAIKGGGAEEAFF; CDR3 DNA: TGTGCCATCAAGGGTGGAGGGGCAGAGGAAGCTTTCTTT
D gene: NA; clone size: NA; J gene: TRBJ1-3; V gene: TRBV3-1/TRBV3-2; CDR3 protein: CASSHGLRLSGNTIYF; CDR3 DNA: TGTGCCAGCAGCCACGGTCTCCGCCTCTCTGGAAACACCATATATTTT
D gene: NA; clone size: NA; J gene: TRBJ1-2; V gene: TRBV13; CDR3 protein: CASSPYSQALYGYTF; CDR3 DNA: TGTGCCAGCAGCCCCTACTCACAGGCTCTCTATGGCTACACCTTC
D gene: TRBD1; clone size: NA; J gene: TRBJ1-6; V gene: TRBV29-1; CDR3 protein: CSARQGGNSPLHF; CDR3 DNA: TGCAGCGCACGACAGGGTGGTAATTCACCCCTCCACTTT
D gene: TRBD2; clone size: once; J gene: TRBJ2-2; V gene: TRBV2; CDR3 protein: CASSENSGGARTGELFF; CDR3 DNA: TGTGCCAGCAGTGAGAATAGCGGGGGGGCGAGGACCGGGGAGCTGTTTTTT
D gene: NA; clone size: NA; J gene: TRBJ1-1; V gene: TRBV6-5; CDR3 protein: CASSYSIGKGNTEAFF; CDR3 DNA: TGTGCCAGCAGTTACTCGATTGGTAAGGGTAACACTGAAGCTTTCTTT
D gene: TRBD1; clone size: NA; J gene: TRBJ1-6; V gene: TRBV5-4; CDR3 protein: CASSLRQGASFLNSPLHF; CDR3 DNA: TGTGCCAGCAGCTTAAGACAGGGGGCCAGCTTTCTCAATTCACCCCTCCACTTT
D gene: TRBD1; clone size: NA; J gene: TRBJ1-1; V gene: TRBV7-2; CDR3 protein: CASSLFEGAGTEAFF; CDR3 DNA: TGTGCCAGCAGCTTATTTGAGGGGGCGGGCACTGAAGCTTTCTTT
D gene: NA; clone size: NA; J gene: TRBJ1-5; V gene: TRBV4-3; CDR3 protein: CASSQDRGANQPQHF; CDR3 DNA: TGCGCCAGCAGCCAAGATCGCGGGGCTAATCAGCCCCAGCATTTT
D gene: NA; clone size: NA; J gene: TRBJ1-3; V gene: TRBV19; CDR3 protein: CASSIGGTSPGNTIYF; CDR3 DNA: TGTGCCAGTAGTATTGGTGGCACTTCTCCTGGAAACACCATATATTTT
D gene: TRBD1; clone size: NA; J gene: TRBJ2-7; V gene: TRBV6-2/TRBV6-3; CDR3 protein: CASSYGDRGAEQYF; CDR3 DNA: TGTGCCAGCAGTTACGGAGACAGGGGTGCCGAGCAGTACTTC
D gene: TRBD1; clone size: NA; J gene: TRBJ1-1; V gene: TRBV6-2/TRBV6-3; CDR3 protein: CASSYGTANTEAFF; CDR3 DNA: TGTGCCAGCAGTTACGGGACAGCGAACACTGAAGCTTTCTTT
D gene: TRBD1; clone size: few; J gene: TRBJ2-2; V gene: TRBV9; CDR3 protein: CASSTKAGTGANTGELFF; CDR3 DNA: TGTGCCAGCAGCACTAAAGCCGGGACAGGGGCGAACACCGGGGAGCTGTTTTTT
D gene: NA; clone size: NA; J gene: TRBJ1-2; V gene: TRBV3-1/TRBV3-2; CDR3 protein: CASSPYGVSGYTF; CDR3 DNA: TGTGCCAGCAGTCCATACGGGGTCAGTGGCTACACCTTC
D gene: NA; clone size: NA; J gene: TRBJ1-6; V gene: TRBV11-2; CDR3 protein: CASSEQESSYNSPLHF; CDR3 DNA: TGTGCCAGCAGCGAACAGGAGAGCTCCTATAATTCACCCCTCCACTTT
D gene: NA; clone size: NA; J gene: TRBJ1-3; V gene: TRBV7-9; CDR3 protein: CASSFYSGTTSGNTIYF; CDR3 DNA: TGTGCCAGCAGCTTTTATAGCGGGACAACCTCTGGAAACACCATATATTTT